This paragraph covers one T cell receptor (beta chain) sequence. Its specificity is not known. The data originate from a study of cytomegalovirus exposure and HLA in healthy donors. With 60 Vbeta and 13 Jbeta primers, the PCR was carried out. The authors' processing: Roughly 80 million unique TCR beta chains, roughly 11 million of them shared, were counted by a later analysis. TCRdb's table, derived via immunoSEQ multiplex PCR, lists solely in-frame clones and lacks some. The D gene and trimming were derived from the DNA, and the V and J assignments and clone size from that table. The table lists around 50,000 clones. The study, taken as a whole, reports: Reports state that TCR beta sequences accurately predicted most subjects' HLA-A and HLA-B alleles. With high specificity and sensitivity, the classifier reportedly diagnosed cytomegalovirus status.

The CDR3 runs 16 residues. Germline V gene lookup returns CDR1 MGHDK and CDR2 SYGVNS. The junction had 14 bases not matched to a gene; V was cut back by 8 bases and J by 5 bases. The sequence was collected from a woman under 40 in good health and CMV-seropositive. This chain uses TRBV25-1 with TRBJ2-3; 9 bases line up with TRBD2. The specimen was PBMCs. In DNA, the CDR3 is TGTGCCAGCTCCTCCTTTGAGACTAGCGGAAGAGATACGCAGTATTTT. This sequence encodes CASSSFETSGRDTQYF. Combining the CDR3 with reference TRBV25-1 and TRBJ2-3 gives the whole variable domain EADIYQTPRYLVIGTGKKITLECSQTMGHDKMYWYQQDPGMELHLIHYSYGVNSTEKGDLSSESTVSRIRTEHFPLTLESARPSHTSQYLCASSSFETSGRDTQYFGPGTRLTVL.